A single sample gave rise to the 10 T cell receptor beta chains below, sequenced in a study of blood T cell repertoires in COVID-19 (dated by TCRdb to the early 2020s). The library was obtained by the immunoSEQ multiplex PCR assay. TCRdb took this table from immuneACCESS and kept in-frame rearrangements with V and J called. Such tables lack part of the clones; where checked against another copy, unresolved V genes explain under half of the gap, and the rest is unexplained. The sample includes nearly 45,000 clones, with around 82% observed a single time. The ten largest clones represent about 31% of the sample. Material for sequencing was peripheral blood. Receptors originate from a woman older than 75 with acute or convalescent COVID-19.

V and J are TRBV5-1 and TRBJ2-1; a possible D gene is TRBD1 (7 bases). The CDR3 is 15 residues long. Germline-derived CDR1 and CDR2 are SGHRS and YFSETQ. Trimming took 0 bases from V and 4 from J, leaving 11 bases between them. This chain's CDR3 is CASSLGAGGYNEQFF. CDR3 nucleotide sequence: TGCGCCAGCAGCTTGGGGGCAGGGGGGTACAATGAGCAGTTCTTC.

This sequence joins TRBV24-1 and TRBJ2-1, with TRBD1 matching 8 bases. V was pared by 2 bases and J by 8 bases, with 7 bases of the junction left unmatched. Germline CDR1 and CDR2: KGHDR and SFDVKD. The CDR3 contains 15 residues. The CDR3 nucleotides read TGTGCCACCAGTGATTATGGACAGGGAAGCGATGAGCAGTTCTTC. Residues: CATSDYGQGSDEQFF.

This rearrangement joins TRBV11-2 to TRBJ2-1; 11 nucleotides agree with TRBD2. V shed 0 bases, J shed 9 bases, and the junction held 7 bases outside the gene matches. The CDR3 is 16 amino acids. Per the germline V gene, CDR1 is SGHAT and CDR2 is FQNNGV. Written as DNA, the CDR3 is TGTGCCAGCAGCTTAGAACTAGCGGGAGCTGGGGGTGAGCAGTTCTTC. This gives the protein CASSLELAGAGGEQFF.

The CDR3 reads CATAGLAGATGELFF. The DNA for the CDR3 is TGTGCCACAGCCGGACTAGCGGGAGCGACCGGGGAGCTGTTTTTT. V is TRBV24-1 and J is TRBJ2-2, with 13 bases aligning to TRBD2. CDR3 size: 15 residues. V was pared by 10 bases and J by 5 bases, with 6 bases of the junction left unmatched. Germline V gives CDR1 KGHDR, CDR2 SFDVKD.

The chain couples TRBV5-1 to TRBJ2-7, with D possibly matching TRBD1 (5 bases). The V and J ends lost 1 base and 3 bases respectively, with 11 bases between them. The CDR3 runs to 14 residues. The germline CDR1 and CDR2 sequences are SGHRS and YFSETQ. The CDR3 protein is CASSLNRLDYEQYF. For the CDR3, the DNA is TGCGCCAGCAGCTTGAACAGGCTGGACTACGAGCAGTACTTC.

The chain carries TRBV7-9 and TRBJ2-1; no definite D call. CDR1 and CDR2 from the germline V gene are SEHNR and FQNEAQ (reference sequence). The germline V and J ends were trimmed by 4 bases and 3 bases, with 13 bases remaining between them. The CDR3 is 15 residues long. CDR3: CASSSRRGLYNEQFF. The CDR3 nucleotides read TGTGCCAGCAGCTCAAGACGAGGCCTCTACAATGAGCAGTTCTTC.

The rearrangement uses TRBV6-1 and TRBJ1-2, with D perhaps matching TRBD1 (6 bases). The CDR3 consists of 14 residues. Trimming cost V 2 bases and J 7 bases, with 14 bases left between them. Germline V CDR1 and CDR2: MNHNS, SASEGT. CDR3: CASSETRGFGGYTF. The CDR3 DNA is TGTGCCAGCAGTGAAACCAGGGGCTTTGGTGGCTACACCTTC.

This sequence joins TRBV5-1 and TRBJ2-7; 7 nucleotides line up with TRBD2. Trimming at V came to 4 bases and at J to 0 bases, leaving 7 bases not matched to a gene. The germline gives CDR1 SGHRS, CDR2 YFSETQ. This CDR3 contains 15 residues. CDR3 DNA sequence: TGCGCCAGCAGCCGAACCCTAGCGGACTCCTACGAGCAGTACTTC. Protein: CASSRTLADSYEQYF.

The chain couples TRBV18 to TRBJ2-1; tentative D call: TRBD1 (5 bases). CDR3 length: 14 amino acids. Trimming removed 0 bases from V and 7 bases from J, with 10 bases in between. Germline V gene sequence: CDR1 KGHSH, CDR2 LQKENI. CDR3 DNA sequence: TGTGCCAGCTCACCACCCTCTGGGGCAAATGAGCAGTTCTTC. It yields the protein CASSPPSGANEQFF. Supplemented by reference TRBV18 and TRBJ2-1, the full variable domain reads NAGVMQNPRHLVRRRGQEARLRCSPMKGHSHVYWYRQLPEEGLKFMVYLQKENIIDESGMPKERFSAEFPKEGPSILRIQQVVRGDSAAYFCASSPPSGANEQFFGPGTRLTVL.

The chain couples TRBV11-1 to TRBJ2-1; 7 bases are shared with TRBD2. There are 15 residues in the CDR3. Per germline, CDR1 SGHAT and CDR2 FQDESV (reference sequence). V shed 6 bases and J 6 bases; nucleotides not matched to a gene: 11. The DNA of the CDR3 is TGTGCCAGCAGACTCTCGTTGGGCGGGAGCAATGAGCAGTTCTTC. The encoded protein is CASRLSLGGSNEQFF.